This T cell receptor beta chain was sequenced during a study of metastatic and nonmetastatic thyroid tumors. Overall study context: Repertoires were compared across blood and tumor or nodule tissue from malignant and benign thyroid patients.

Germline V gives CDR1 MNHEY, CDR2 SMNVEV (reference sequence). Unmatched junction bases numbered 8, after V lost 9 bases and J lost 3 bases. CDR3 length: 13 residues. Findings of the study overall: According to reports, the diversity of TCR beta was significantly higher in malignant thyroid tumors than in benign nodules, and this held in both blood and tumor samples.

Ahead of thyroid surgery, no patient had received treatment of any kind. Relative to its sample, this clone is medium-sized (0.01 to 0.1%). No antigen is known for it. TCRdb re-analyzed the PCR reads through MiXCR. Of approximately 35,000 clones in the sample, under 25% are singletons; the top ten hold over 2.5%. Sequencing was performed on tumor tissue. This clonotype was obtained from a male donor with papillary thyroid cancer or a benign thyroid nodule (not recorded which). Some clones in this sample may be carry-over from other donors' samples. The V and J genes are TRBV27 and TRBJ2-7; 7 positions agree with TRBD1. The CDR3 bases are TGTGCCAGGGGCCGGGACAGACACTACGAGCAGTACTTC. This sequence encodes CARGRDRHYEQYF.